What follows are 2 T cell receptor beta chains derived from one specimen sequenced in a study of T cells in Graves' hyperthyroidism and ophthalmopathy (dated by TCRdb to between 2018 and 2020). The receptor library was made with multiplex PCR. Sequencing relied on an Illumina HiSeq 2000. The TCR beta CDR3 regions were amplified from the RNA transcripts. The first round of RT-PCR for the TCR CDR3 was performed with the HTBI primer set and the Qiagen OneStep RT-PCR kit. Using fastp trimming at Q25 and MiXCR clonotype assembly, TCRdb reanalyzed the public sequencing data and kept in-frame beta chains. Every distinct CDR3 protein forms one entry, paired with its most common genes and DNA. For this sample the table gives fewer than 750,000 distinct CDR3 sequences, of which more than 45% were detected only once. The ten largest clones represent around 8% of the sample. Specimen: peripheral blood or thyroid tissue (not recorded which). These receptors came from a woman between 18 and 29 years old with Graves' hyperthyroidism.

This clonotype was counted a few times. This may arise from a read error, as a much more abundant clone is one base away. The chain links TRBV7-3 to TRBJ1-1; tentatively, D is TRBD1 (5 bases). V was trimmed by 2 bases and J by 4 bases, leaving 11 bases between them. Germline V gene data show CDR1 as SGHTA and CDR2 as FQGTGA. This CDR3 is 14 amino acids long. CDR3 nucleotide sequence: TGTGCCAGCAGCTTATTAGCAGGGAGCACTGAAGCTTTCTTT. It encodes CASSLLAGSTEAFF.

In its sample, this clonotype was seen many times. The chain joins TRBV4-2 to TRBJ1-5; D gene ambiguous. Germline CDR1 and CDR2: LGHNA and YNFKEQ. The V end lost 0 bases, the J end lost 0 bases, and 15 bases lay between the germline ends. The CDR3 sequence is 18 residues long. DNA of the CDR3: TGTGCCAGCAGCCAAGACCCCGGAGCGGAGATTAGCAATCAGCCCCAGCATTTT. It specifies CASSQDPGAEISNQPQHF.